These 28 T cell receptor beta chains were sequenced from one sample in a study of blood T cell repertoires in COVID-19. Data came from immunoSEQ multiplex PCR; TCRdb stores just in-frame clones and leaves some out. The table lists some 130,000 clones, 81% of them singletons. The sequenced sample consisted of peripheral blood. The source is a woman aged 55 to 70 with active or convalescent COVID-19.

The DNA for the CDR3 is TGTGCCAGCAGCGAATCAGACTATAACTATGGCTACACCTTC. It codes for CASSESDYNYGYTF. The J gene is TRBJ1-2, the V gene TRBV9; D not resolved. CDR1 and CDR2 from the germline V gene are SGDLS and YYNGEE. Between the trimmed V and J ends, which lost 3 bases and 1 base, there was a span of 10 bases. The CDR3 spans 14 residues.

The genes are TRBV10-2 and TRBJ2-5; TRBD2 matches at 14 bases. The CDR3 consists of 15 residues. With 6 bases clipped from V and 5 bases from J, the junction kept 5 bases outside the gene matches. Germline V lookup: CDR1 WSHSY, CDR2 SAAADI. CDR3 residues: CASRRGLAGVETQYF. The DNA of the CDR3 is TGCGCCAGCAGGAGGGGACTAGCGGGAGTGGAGACCCAGTACTTC.

Ten or more counts support this clone. This same CDR3 is encoded by further DNA sequences in the sample. The genes are TRBV2 and TRBJ1-5; maybe TRBD1 (5 bases). V was shortened by 4 bases and J by 1 base, with 14 bases between the two germline ends. Germline loops: CDR1 SNHLY, CDR2 FYNNEI. The CDR3 loop spans 16 amino acids. The CDR3 DNA sequence: TGTGCCAGCAGTGGCCAGGGAGGACGAAGCAATCAGCCCCAGCATTTT. This encodes CASSGQGGRSNQPQHF.

The rearrangement links TRBV6-1 to TRBJ2-5; TRBD1 agrees at 10 bases. The CDR3 totals 17 residues. J was trimmed by 9 bases and V by 1 base; bases with no gene match: 14. Germline assignment: CDR1 MNHNS and CDR2 SASEGT. The CDR3 DNA sequence: TGTGCCAGCAGTGAAGGACTCTGGGACAGGGGACCAAGGGCCCAGTACTTC. Its protein is CASSEGLWDRGPRAQYF.

The rearrangement joins TRBV7-8 to TRBJ2-7, with 7 bases lining up with TRBD1. Germline assignment: CDR1 SGHVS and CDR2 FQNEAQ. V trimming: 5 bases; J trimming: 0 bases; junction bases outside the gene matches: 7. The CDR3 totals 15 residues. CDR3 sequence reads: CASSLSGTASYEQYF. The CDR3 DNA sequence: TGTGCCAGCAGCCTTTCCGGGACAGCCTCCTACGAGCAGTACTTC.

V gene TRBV4-1 combines with J gene TRBJ1-1, with D hard to call. The germline gives CDR1 MGHRA, CDR2 YSYEKL. This CDR3 comprises 14 residues. Trimming cost V 3 bases and J 3 bases, with 11 bases left between them. The CDR3 nucleotides read TGCGCCAGCAGCCAGTATCTAGAGTACACTGAAGCTTTCTTT. This gives the protein CASSQYLEYTEAFF.

The chain carries TRBV6-2 or TRBV6-3 and TRBJ2-2, with D perhaps TRBD1 (5 bases). Trimming pared 5 bases from V and 1 base from J, leaving 8 bases between. The CDR3 runs 14 residues. Germline V CDR1 and CDR2: MNHEY, SVGEGT. The chain's CDR3 is CASSLDRNTGELFF. In DNA, the CDR3 is TGTGCCAGCAGTCTTGACAGGAACACCGGGGAGCTGTTTTTT.

V and J are TRBV5-1 and TRBJ1-1; 8 nucleotides agree with TRBD1. Trimming took 0 bases from V and 6 from J; bases not matched to a gene: 4. Germline CDR1 SGHRS, CDR2 YFSETQ. The CDR3 spans 14 residues. The DNA of the CDR3 is TGCGCCAGCAGCTTGGGGGGACAGGTCGCTGAAGCTTTCTTT. Protein product: CASSLGGQVAEAFF.

The genes are TRBV6-2 or TRBV6-3 and TRBJ1-4, with D possibly being TRBD1 (5 bases). V was trimmed by 1 base and J by 8 bases, leaving 17 bases between them. This CDR3 is 16 amino acids long. Germline V gene sequence: CDR1 MNHEY, CDR2 SVGEGT. CDR3 amino acids: CASSYYLGEESEKLFF. The CDR3 DNA reads TGTGCCAGCAGTTACTATTTAGGGGAGGAATCGGAAAAACTGTTTTTT.

For this clone: One end of the junction varies from germline; a read error may be responsible. The chain couples TRBV10-1 to TRBJ2-7; 11 nucleotides match TRBD2. In germline, CDR1 is WNHNN, CDR2 SYGVQD (reference sequence). The CDR3 is 14 amino acids. The CDR3 DNA sequence: TGCGCCAGCCTACTAGCGGGAGCCTCCCACGAGCAGTACTTC. This gives the protein CASLLAGASHEQYF.

The V and J genes are TRBV24-1 and TRBJ1-5; perhaps TRBD1 as D (6 bases). There are 13 residues in the CDR3. Between the trimmed V and J ends, which lost 10 bases and 6 bases, there was a span of 15 bases. CDR1 and CDR2 (germline): KGHDR, SFDVKD. The CDR3 sequence: CATSDRTFQPQHF. The CDR3 bases are TGTGCCACTAGCGACAGGACATTTCAGCCCCAGCATTTT.

This chain uses TRBV4-2 with TRBJ2-7, with D perhaps TRBD2 (5 bases). V lost 1 base, J lost 7 bases, and 14 bases lay in between. This CDR3 has 14 amino acids. The germline V gene has CDR1 LGHNA and CDR2 YNFKEQ. CDR3: CASSQVLGVAEQYF. The CDR3 bases are TGTGCCAGCAGCCAAGTGTTGGGTGTAGCGGAGCAGTACTTC.

The J gene is TRBJ1-1, the V gene TRBV3-1 (or the pseudogene TRBV3-2); D perhaps matches TRBD1 (6 bases). The CDR3 runs 14 residues. Trimming stripped 2 bases from V and 1 base from J, with 8 bases between. Germline V gene data show CDR1 as LGHDT and CDR2 as YNNKEL (reference sequence). CDR3 loop: CASSQPDRNTEAFF. The CDR3 coding sequence is TGTGCCAGCAGCCAACCGGACAGGAACACTGAAGCTTTCTTT.

This sequence joins TRBV6-5 and TRBJ2-2; 7 bases agree with TRBD1. V dropped 5 bases and J dropped 5; count of bases not matched to a gene: 8. This CDR3 region has 15 residues. Germline assignment: CDR1 MNHEY and CDR2 SVGAGI. CDR3 bases: TGTGCCAGCAGTCCTCGACAGGGCAGGACCGGGGAGCTGTTTTTT. Its protein is CASSPRQGRTGELFF.

The chain has TRBV29-1 and TRBJ2-5, with 9 bases lining up with TRBD1. Germline V gene sequence: CDR1 SQVTM, CDR2 ANQGSEA. This CDR3 contains 13 residues. The junction had 5 bases not matched to a gene; V was cut back by 7 bases and J by 2 bases. CDR3 DNA: TGCAGCGCACCCGGACAGGGGCAAGAGACCCAGTACTTC. Amino acid sequence: CSAPGQGQETQYF. Full variable domain (outside the CDR3, taken from reference TRBV29-1 and TRBJ2-5): SAVISQKPSRDICQRGTSLTIQCQVDSQVTMMFWYRQQPGQSLTLIATANQGSEATYESGFVIDKFPISRPNLTFSTLTVSNMSPEDSSIYLCSAPGQGQETQYFGPGTRLLVL.

The gene calls are TRBV27 and TRBJ1-5; D is unclear. The CDR3 has 13 amino acids. Trimming took 3 bases from V and 7 from J, leaving 10 bases between them. The V gene's germline CDR1 is MNHEY and CDR2 SMNVEV (reference sequence). CDR3 sequence: CASSFPGEQPQHF. The CDR3 bases are TGTGCCAGCAGTTTCCCCGGGGAGCAGCCCCAGCATTTT.

This clone appeared a few times. The CDR3 nucleotides read TGCAGCGTTGGCCTCCAGGACGCCCCCGGGGGGGAGACCCAGTACTTC. It codes for CSVGLQDAPGGETQYF. The J gene is TRBJ2-5, the V gene TRBV29-1; 7 nucleotides line up with TRBD2. The CDR3 consists of 16 residues. Trimming cost V 4 bases and J 5 bases; bases outside gene matches: 16. The germline CDR1 and CDR2 sequences are SQVTM and ANQGSEA. Supplemented by reference TRBV29-1 and TRBJ2-5, the full variable domain reads SAVISQKPSRDICQRGTSLTIQCQVDSQVTMMFWYRQQPGQSLTLIATANQGSEATYESGFVIDKFPISRPNLTFSTLTVSNMSPEDSSIYLCSVGLQDAPGGETQYFGPGTRLLVL.

The V and J genes are TRBV24-1 and TRBJ1-2; D possibly corresponds to TRBD1 (5 bases). The CDR3 covers 14 residues. CDR1 is KGHDR and CDR2 is SFDVKD in the germline V gene. Between the trimmed V and J ends, which lost 3 bases and 4 bases, there was a span of 11 bases. The CDR3 here is CATSDTGVGYGYTF. The CDR3 DNA is TGTGCCACCAGTGATACGGGGGTGGGCTATGGCTACACCTTC.

The chain joins TRBV15 to TRBJ2-5, with a weak D call TRBD2 (6 bases). Germline V gene sequence: CDR1 LNHNV, CDR2 YYDKDF (reference sequence). This CDR3 comprises 14 residues. V was pared by 0 bases and J by 5 bases, with 10 bases between. CDR3 in DNA: TGTGCCACCAGCAGAGATTCGGGAGCGGAGACCCAGTACTTC. This translates into CATSRDSGAETQYF.

This chain joins TRBV5-1 and TRBJ2-3; 8 bases are shared with TRBD1. V shed 3 bases, J shed 1 base, and the junction held 7 bases outside the gene matches. The germline CDR1 and CDR2 sequences are SGHRS and YFSETQ. This CDR3 has 16 amino acids. DNA for the CDR3: TGCGCCAGCAGCTGGGTCGGACAGGGTGGCACAGATACGCAGTATTTT. Encoded protein: CASSWVGQGGTDTQYF.

The sample holds a few counts of this clone. This rearrangement joins TRBV19 to TRBJ1-1, with a possible D match to TRBD1 (5 bases). CDR3 size: 17 residues. Germline values: CDR1 LNHDA, CDR2 SQIVND (reference sequence). Trimming removed 5 bases from V and 2 bases from J, with 21 bases in between. DNA of the CDR3: TGTGCCAGTAGTCGACCTACCGGGGGGGGATCTAACACTGAAGCTTTCTTT. Translating gives CASSRPTGGGSNTEAFF.

The J gene is TRBJ2-5, the V gene TRBV10-3; D is ambiguous. The CDR3 has 13 residues. The germline V gene encodes CDR1 ENHRY and CDR2 SYGVKD. V lost 3 bases and J 5 bases, leaving 10 bases between the germline ends. The CDR3 sequence: CAISEMVEETQYF. CDR3 nucleotides: TGTGCCATCAGTGAAATGGTGGAGGAGACCCAGTACTTC.

This clone was seen just once. The rearrangement links TRBV5-4 to TRBJ1-3, with a tentative D call TRBD1 (5 bases). The CDR3 has 16 residues. Germline lookup yields CDR1 SGHNT and CDR2 YYREEE (reference sequence). V lost 4 bases to trimming and J lost 0 bases, with 14 bases between them. CDR3 sequence: CASSQAGQYSGNTIYF. The CDR3 DNA follows: TGTGCCAGCAGCCAAGCGGGGCAGTACTCTGGAAACACCATATATTTT.

The V gene is TRBV5-1, the J gene TRBJ1-2; 7 nucleotides line up with TRBD1. Looked up from germline, CDR1 is SGHRS and CDR2 is YFSETQ. With 0 bases clipped from V and 5 bases from J, the junction kept 1 base outside the gene matches. The CDR3 contains 13 residues. CDR3 nucleotides: TGCGCCAGCAGCTTGGACAGGGGATATGGCTACACCTTC. It translates to CASSLDRGYGYTF.

The gene calls are TRBV19 and TRBJ1-1; 9 bases are shared with TRBD1. The V gene's germline CDR1 is LNHDA and CDR2 SQIVND (reference sequence). Trimming cost V 5 bases and J 4 bases; bases outside gene matches: 5. CDR3 length: 14 amino acids. The CDR3 nucleotides read TGTGCCAGTAGTTTCCAGACAGGGGGCACTGAAGCTTTCTTT. This translates into CASSFQTGGTEAFF. Full variable domain (remainder filled in from reference TRBV19 and TRBJ1-1): DGGITQSPKYLFRKEGQNVTLSCEQNLNHDAMYWYRQDPGQGLRLIYYSQIVNDFQKGDIAEGYSVSREKKESFPLTVTSAQKNPTAFYLCASSFQTGGTEAFFGQGTRLTVV.

This clone was counted once. V gene TRBV6-6 combines with J gene TRBJ1-4, with a possible D match to TRBD1 (5 bases). Germline loops: CDR1 MNHNY, CDR2 SVGAGI (reference sequence). The V and J ends lost 2 bases and 3 bases respectively, with 7 bases between them. The length of the CDR3 is 14 residues. The CDR3 region has the DNA TGTGCCAGCAGTTACGGGGACTCTAATGAAAAACTGTTTTTT. It translates to CASSYGDSNEKLFF.

The chain employs TRBV7-8 and TRBJ1-3; TRBD1 agrees at 8 bases. Germline-derived CDR1 and CDR2 are SGHVS and FQNEAQ. The J segment lost 2 bases and the V segment lost 3 bases, leaving 3 bases of the junction unmatched. This CDR3 comprises 15 residues. DNA for the CDR3: TGTGCCAGCAGCTTGACAGGGGAGGCTGGAAACACCATATATTTT. Protein: CASSLTGEAGNTIYF. Full variable domain (outside the CDR3, taken from reference TRBV7-8 and TRBJ1-3): GAGVSQSPRYKVAKRGQDVALRCDPISGHVSLFWYQQALGQGPEFLTYFQNEAQLDKSGLPSDRFFAERPEGSVSTLKIQRTQQEDSAVYLCASSLTGEAGNTIYFGEGSWLTVV.

The rearrangement links TRBV5-1 to TRBJ2-3; TRBD2 matches at 11 bases. Germline assignment: CDR1 SGHRS and CDR2 YFSETQ. The CDR3 is made up of 19 amino acids. Trimming took 1 base from V and 1 from J; bases not matched to a gene: 11. CDR3 nucleotides: TGCGCCAGCAGCTTGTGGGGTCCCGGGACTAGCGGAGGCACAGATACGCAGTATTTT. Its protein is CASSLWGPGTSGGTDTQYF.